The present T cell receptor (beta chain) was sequenced within a study of blood T cell repertoires in COVID-19. As for the study in general: Acute and convalescent COVID-19 specimens originated in the United States, Italy and Spain.

In the original workflow: Reference gene primer amplification yielded estimated nucleated cell counts. Generated by immunoSEQ multiplex PCR, the TCRdb table keeps only in-frame clones and is missing some. The V and J calls and clone size are taken from that table; D and trimming were inferred from the DNA. Altogether a few hundred thousand clones are present, more than 75% being singletons, with the ten largest covering approximately 1.8%. V was cut by 5 bases and J by 5 bases, with 12 bases left in between. The CDR3 is 12 residues long. Germline V gene data show CDR1 as GTSNPN and CDR2 as SVGIG (reference sequence).

The source of this sequence is a man in his forties or fifties in a cohort exposed to, infected with or recovered from COVID-19 (not recorded which). The V and J genes are TRBV30 and TRBJ1-1; D gene ambiguous. Material: PBMCs or T cells enriched from blood (not recorded which). CDR3 protein: CAWCYVRTEAFF. As DNA, the CDR3 is TGTGCCTGGTGTTATGTGAGGACTGAAGCTTTCTTT.